A selection of T cell receptor beta chains follows, all from one sample in a study of blood T cell repertoires in COVID-19. Measured with immunoSEQ multiplex PCR; TCRdb has only the in-frame clones, and not every one. The table lists 150,000 to 200,000 clones, roughly 89% of them singletons, with over 4.5% in the top ten. Sequenced material: peripheral blood. The source is a human donor in a cohort sampled during active COVID-19. Both conserved end residues are part of each CDR3. A D gene is named only where the DNA matches it firmly. The size of a clone is reported for some rows only, either as once, few or many, or as a class for expanded clones.

length	size	V	J	D	CDR3	DNA
15	-	TRBV25-1	TRBJ1-4	TRBD1	CASSEEGQPNEKLFF	TGTGCCAGCAGTGAAGAGGGACAGCCTAATGAAAAACTGTTTTTT
14	-	TRBV7-9	TRBJ1-1	-	CASSLDLGQNEAFF	TGTGCCAGCAGCTTAGACCTAGGACAGAACGAAGCTTTCTTT
15	-	TRBV9	TRBJ2-7	TRBD1	CASSSRDREAGEQYF	TGTGCCAGCAGCTCACGGGACAGGGAGGCTGGGGAGCAGTACTTC
15	-	TRBV6-5	TRBJ2-7	TRBD2	CASSPSGLATDEQYF	TGTGCCAGCAGTCCCTCGGGACTAGCGACCGACGAGCAGTACTTC
14	-	TRBV9	TRBJ2-5	-	CASSVELAEETQYF	TGTGCCAGCAGCGTAGAATTGGCAGAAGAGACCCAGTACTTC
17	-	TRBV27	TRBJ1-6	-	CASSLSTTSSYNSPLHF	TGTGCCAGCAGTTTAAGTACTACTAGCTCCTATAATTCACCCCTCCACTTT
17	-	TRBV3-1/TRBV3-2	TRBJ1-6	TRBD1	CASSQDHRDRGNSPLHF	TGTGCCAGCAGCCAAGATCACCGGGACAGGGGTAATTCACCCCTCCACTTT
18	-	TRBV4-1	TRBJ2-1	-	CASSQAEGGLGRDNEQFF	TGCGCCAGCAGCCAAGCCGAGGGGGGGCTGGGTAGAGACAATGAGCAGTTCTTC
13	-	TRBV12-3/TRBV12-4	TRBJ1-5	-	CASSLSSDVPQHF	TGTGCCAGCAGTTTATCGAGTGATGTGCCCCAGCATTTT
14	once	TRBV11-3	TRBJ2-5	TRBD2	CASSSTSVTGTQYF	TGTGCCAGCAGCTCCACTAGCGTCACAGGGACCCAGTACTTC
16	-	TRBV7-8	TRBJ2-7	-	CASSSGRGKVAYEQYF	TGTGCCAGCAGCTCTGGCCGGGGGAAGGTAGCCTACGAGCAGTACTTC
13	-	TRBV6-5	TRBJ2-3	TRBD1	CASKATGVETQYF	TGTGCCAGCAAGGCGACAGGGGTAGAAACGCAGTATTTT
14	-	TRBV5-4	TRBJ1-1	-	CASSLIPGNTEAFF	TGTGCCAGCAGCTTGATTCCAGGGAACACTGAAGCTTTCTTT